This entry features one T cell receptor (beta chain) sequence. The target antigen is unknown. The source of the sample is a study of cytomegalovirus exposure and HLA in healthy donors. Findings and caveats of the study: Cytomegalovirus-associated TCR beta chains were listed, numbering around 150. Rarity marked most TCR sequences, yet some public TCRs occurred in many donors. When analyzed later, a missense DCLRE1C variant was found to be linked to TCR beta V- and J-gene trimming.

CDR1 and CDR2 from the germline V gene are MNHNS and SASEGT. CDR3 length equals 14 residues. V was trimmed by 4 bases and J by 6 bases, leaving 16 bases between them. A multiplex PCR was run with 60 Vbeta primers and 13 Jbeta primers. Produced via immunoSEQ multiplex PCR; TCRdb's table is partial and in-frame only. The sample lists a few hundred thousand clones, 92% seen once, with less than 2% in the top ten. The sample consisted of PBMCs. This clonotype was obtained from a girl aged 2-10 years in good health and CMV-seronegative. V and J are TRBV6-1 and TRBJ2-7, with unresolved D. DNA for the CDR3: TGTGCCAGCAGTGTTTCATCCAACTCCCTCGAGCAGTACTTC. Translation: CASSVSSNSLEQYF.